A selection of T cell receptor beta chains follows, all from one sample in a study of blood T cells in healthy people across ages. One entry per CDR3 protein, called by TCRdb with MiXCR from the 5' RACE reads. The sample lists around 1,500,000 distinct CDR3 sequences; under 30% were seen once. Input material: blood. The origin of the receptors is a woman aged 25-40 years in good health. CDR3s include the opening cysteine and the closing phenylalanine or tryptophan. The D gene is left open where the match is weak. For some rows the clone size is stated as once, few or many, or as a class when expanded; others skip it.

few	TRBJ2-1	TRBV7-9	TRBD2	CASREAGGRGEQFF	TGTGCCAGCAGGGAGGCGGGAGGGCGCGGTGAGCAGTTCTTC
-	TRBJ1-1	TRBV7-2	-	CASSSQGLVGTEAFF	TGTGCCAGCAGCTCACAGGGTCTAGTTGGCACTGAAGCTTTCTTT
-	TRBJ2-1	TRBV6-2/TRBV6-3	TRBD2	CASHLASQGGKYNEQFF	TGTGCCAGCCACCTGGCATCTCAGGGAGGGAAGTACAATGAGCAGTTCTTC
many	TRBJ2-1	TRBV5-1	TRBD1	CASRQGYNEQFF	TGCGCCAGCAGACAGGGGTACAATGAGCAGTTCTTC
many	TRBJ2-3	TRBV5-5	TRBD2	CASSSPQGLGGTDTQYF	TGTGCCAGCAGCTCGCCCCAGGGACTAGGGGGCACAGATACGCAGTATTTT
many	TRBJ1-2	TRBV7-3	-	CASSPSGAGGYTF	TGTGCCAGCAGCCCTTCGGGGGCGGGTGGCTACACCTTC
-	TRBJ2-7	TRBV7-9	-	CASSLAGTVYNEQYF	TGTGCCAGCAGCTTAGCCGGGACGGTATACAATGAGCAGTACTTC
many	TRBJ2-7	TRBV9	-	CASSEQGTVQYF	TGTGCCAGCAGCGAGCAGGGTACCGTGCAGTACTTC
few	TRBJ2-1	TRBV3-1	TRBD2	CASNQGLALYNEQFF	TGTGCCAGCAACCAGGGACTAGCGCTTTACAATGAGCAGTTCTTC
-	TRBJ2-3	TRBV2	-	CASSGSGDTDTQYF	TGTGCCAGCAGTGGATCAGGGGACACAGATACGCAGTATTTT
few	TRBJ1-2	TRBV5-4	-	CASSRAGRGGYTF	TGTGCCAGCAGCCGGGCCGGGCGAGGGGGCTACACCTTC
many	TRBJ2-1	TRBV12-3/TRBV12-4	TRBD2	CASSNTLARNEQFF	TGTGCCAGCAGTAACACACTAGCGCGCAATGAGCAGTTCTTC
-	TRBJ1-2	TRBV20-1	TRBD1	CNASPGQLYGYTF	TGCAATGCTTCACCGGGACAGCTCTATGGCTACACCTTC
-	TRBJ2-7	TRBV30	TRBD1	CAWRKQGAGYEQYF	TGTGCCTGGAGAAAACAGGGGGCCGGCTACGAGCAGTACTTC
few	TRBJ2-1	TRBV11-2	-	CASSALRGTFNEQFF	TGTGCCAGCAGCGCCCTTCGGGGGACTTTCAATGAGCAGTTCTTC
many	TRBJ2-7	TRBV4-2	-	CASSQVPFGGPQDEQYF	TGTGCCAGCAGCCAAGTACCCTTCGGGGGACCTCAGGACGAGCAGTACTTC
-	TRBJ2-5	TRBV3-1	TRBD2	CASSSGAGGAGETQYF	TGTGCCAGCAGCTCCGGCGCCGGGGGGGCGGGGGAGACCCAGTACTTC
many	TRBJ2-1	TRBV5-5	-	CASSSLPYNEQFF	TGTGCCAGCAGCTCGCTTCCCTACAATGAGCAGTTCTTC
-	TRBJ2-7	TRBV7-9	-	CASSQDSGAYEQYF	TGTGCCAGCAGCCAGGACTCGGGGGCCTACGAGCAGTACTTC
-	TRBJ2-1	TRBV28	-	CASTSLNNEQFF	TGTGCCAGCACGTCCCTAAACAATGAGCAGTTCTTC
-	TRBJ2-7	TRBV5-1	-	CASSLGQWGVDEQYF	TGCGCCAGCAGCTTGGGACAGTGGGGGGTGGACGAGCAGTACTTC
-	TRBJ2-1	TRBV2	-	CASSPYSLNEQFF	TGTGCCAGCAGTCCGTACAGCCTCAATGAGCAGTTCTTC
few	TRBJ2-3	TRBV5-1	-	CASRTSDPDTQYF	TGCGCCAGCAGGACATCTGACCCAGATACGCAGTATTTT
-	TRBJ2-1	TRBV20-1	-	CSAREFSEQFF	TGCAGTGCTAGAGAATTCAGTGAGCAGTTCTTC
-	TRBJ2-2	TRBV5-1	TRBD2	CASSFERGLGTGELFF	TGCGCCAGCAGCTTCGAGCGGGGTCTCGGCACCGGGGAGCTGTTTTTT
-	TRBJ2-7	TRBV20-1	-	CSARAPRHYYEQYF	TGCAGTGCTAGGGCCCCAAGGCATTACTACGAGCAGTACTTC
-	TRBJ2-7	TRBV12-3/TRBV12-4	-	CASSLSTVLLEQYF	TGTGCCAGCAGTCTTAGCACAGTCCTTCTCGAGCAGTACTTC
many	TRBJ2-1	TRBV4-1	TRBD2	CASSQPLLRGGRNEQFF	TGCGCCAGCAGCCAGCCTCTCTTGCGGGGGGGTCGAAATGAGCAGTTCTTC
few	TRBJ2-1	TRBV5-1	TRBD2	CASKRGSGSSYNEQFF	TGCGCCAGCAAGCGGGGCTCGGGTAGCTCCTACAATGAGCAGTTCTTC
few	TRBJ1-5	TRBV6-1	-	CASPNSGNQPQHF	TGTGCCAGCCCTAACTCCGGCAATCAGCCCCAGCATTTT
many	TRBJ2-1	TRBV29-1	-	CSLVGWTFNEQFF	TGCAGCCTGGTCGGCTGGACCTTCAATGAGCAGTTCTTC
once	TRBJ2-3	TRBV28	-	CASRSAEDTQYF	TGTGCCAGCAGATCGGCGGAGGATACGCAGTATTTT
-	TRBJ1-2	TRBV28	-	CASSSFGSNYGYTF	TGTGCCAGCAGTTCCTTCGGATCCAACTATGGCTACACATTC
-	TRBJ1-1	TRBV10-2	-	CASARQMNTEAFF	TGCGCCAGCGCGAGACAGATGAACACTGAAGCTTTCTTT
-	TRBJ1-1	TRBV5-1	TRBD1	CASRQTGENTEAFF	TGCGCCAGCAGACAGACAGGGGAGAACACTGAAGCTTTCTTT
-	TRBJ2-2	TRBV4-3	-	CASSQVLRTGELFF	TGCGCCAGCAGCCAAGTTTTACGCACCGGGGAGCTGTTTTTT
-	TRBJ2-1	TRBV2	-	CASSDSSEHEQFF	TGTGCCAGCAGTGATTCCAGTGAACATGAGCAGTTCTTC
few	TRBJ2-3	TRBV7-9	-	CASSLVVAGAGTDTQYF	TGTGCCAGCAGCTTAGTGGTGGCGGGGGCGGGCACAGATACGCAGTATTTT
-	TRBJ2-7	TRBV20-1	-	CSARDQTATASYEQYF	TGCAGTGCTAGAGATCAAACAGCCACTGCCTCCTACGAGCAGTACTTC
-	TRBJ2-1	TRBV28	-	CASSYWGPQETQFF	TGTGCCAGCAGTTATTGGGGCCCCCAAGAGACCCAGTTCTTC
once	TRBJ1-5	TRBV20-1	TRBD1	CSATAGQIYSNQPQHF	TGCAGTGCCACGGCGGGACAGATTTATAGCAATCAGCCCCAGCATTTT
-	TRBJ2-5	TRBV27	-	CAGSFRLGGETQYF	TGTGCCGGCAGTTTCCGTCTGGGCGGGGAGACCCAGTACTTC